This T cell receptor beta chain was captured in a study of T cells in Graves' hyperthyroidism and ophthalmopathy. This clonotype was recorded many times. There are 12 residues in the CDR3. CDR1 and CDR2 from the germline V gene are ENHRY and SYGVKD. Trimming pared 6 bases from V and 6 bases from J, leaving 11 bases between. Amplification of TCR beta CDR3 regions was performed using RNA transcripts as template. Researchers ran a first-round RT-PCR on the TCR CDR3 using the HTBI primer set. TCRdb reanalysed the multiplex PCR reads using MiXCR and keeps one entry per CDR3 protein. The sample lists 300,000 to 400,000 distinct CDR3 sequences, about 21% seen once, with over 45% in the top ten.

The sequenced sample was blood. V and J are TRBV10-3 and TRBJ1-1; D call uncertain. This TCR derives from a woman aged 45-65 years with Graves' hyperthyroidism. For the CDR3, the DNA is TGTGCCATCAGCCCTAGCGGGCCTGAAGCTTTCTTT. Its translation is CAISPSGPEAFF.